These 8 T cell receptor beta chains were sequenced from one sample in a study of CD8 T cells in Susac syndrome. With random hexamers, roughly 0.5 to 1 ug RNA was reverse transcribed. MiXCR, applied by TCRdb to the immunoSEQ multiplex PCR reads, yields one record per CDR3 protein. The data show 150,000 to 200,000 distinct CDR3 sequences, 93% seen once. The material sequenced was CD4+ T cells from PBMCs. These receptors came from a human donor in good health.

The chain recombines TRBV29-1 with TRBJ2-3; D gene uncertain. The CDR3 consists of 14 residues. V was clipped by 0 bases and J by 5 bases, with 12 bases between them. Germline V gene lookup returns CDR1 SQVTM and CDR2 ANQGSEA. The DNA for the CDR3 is TGCAGCGTTGAAGATGGGTCAGGTGGAGATACGCAGTATTTT. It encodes CSVEDGSGGDTQYF.

CDR3 residues: CASSLEAGQISNEQFF. The CDR3 DNA is TGCGCCAGCAGCTTGGAGGCGGGACAGATATCCAATGAGCAGTTCTTC. J is TRBJ2-1 and V is TRBV5-1; D is possibly TRBD1 (7 bases). There are 16 residues in the CDR3. V was cut by 0 bases and J by 6 bases, with 16 bases left in between. The germline V gene encodes CDR1 SGHRS and CDR2 YFSETQ.

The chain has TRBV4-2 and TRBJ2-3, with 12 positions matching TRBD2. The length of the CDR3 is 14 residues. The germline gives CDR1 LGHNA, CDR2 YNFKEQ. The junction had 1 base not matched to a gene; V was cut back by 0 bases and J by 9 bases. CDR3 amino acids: CASSQETSGGTQYF. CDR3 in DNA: TGTGCCAGCAGCCAAGAGACTAGCGGGGGCACGCAGTATTTT.

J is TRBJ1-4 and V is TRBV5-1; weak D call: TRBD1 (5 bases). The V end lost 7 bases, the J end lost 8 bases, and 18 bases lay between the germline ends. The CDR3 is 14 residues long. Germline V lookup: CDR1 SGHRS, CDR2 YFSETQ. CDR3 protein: CASSPRAGREKLFF. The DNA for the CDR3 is TGCGCCAGCTCCCCGCGGGCAGGGAGGGAAAAACTGTTTTTT.

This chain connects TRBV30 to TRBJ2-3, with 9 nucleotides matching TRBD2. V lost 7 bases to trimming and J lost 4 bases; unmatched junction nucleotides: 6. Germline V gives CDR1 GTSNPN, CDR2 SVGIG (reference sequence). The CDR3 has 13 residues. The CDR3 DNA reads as TGTGCCTTAGCCGCGGGGGGGGCAGATACGCAGTATTTT. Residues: CALAAGGADTQYF. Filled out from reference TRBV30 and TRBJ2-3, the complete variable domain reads SQTIHQWPATLVQPVGSPLSLECTVEGTSNPNLYWYRQAAGRGLQLLFYSVGIGQISSEVPQNLSASRPQDRQFILSSKKLLLSDSGFYLCALAAGGADTQYFGPGTRLTVL.

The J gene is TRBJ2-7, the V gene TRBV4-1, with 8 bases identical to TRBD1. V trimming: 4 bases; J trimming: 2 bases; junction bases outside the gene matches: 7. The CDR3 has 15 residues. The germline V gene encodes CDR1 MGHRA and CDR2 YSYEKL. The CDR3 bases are TGCGCCAGCAGCCCGCCGGACAGGGTTCCCTACGAGCAGTACTTC. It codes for CASSPPDRVPYEQYF.

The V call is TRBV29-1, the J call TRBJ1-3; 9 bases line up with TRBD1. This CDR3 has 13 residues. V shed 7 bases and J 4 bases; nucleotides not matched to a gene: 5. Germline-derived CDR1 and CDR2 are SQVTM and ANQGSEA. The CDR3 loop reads CSAQGARGNTIYF. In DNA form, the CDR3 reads TGCAGCGCACAGGGGGCGAGGGGAAACACCATATATTTT.

CDR3 residues: CSARDRMRSGGAEETQYF. The CDR3 nucleotides are TGCAGTGCTAGAGATCGTATGCGGAGCGGGGGGGCCGAAGAGACCCAGTACTTC. The chain has TRBV20-1 and TRBJ2-5, with 10 bases lining up with TRBD2. This CDR3 is 18 amino acids long. V trimming: 0 bases; J trimming: 3 bases; junction bases outside the gene matches: 13. The germline CDR1 and CDR2 sequences are DFQATT and SNEGSKA (reference sequence).